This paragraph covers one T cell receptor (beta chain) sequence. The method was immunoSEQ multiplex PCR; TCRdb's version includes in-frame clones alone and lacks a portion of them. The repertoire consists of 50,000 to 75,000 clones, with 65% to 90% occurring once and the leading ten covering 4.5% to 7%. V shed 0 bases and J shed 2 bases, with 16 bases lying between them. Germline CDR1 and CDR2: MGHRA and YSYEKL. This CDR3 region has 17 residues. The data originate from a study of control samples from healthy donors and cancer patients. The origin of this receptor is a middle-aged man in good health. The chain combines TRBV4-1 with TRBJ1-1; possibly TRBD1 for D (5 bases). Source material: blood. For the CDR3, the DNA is TGCGCCAGCAGCCAAGAAGTCCTGGGACTGAGAAACACTGAAGCTTTCTTT. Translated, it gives CASSQEVLGLRNTEAFF.